This TCR beta chain was retrieved from a study of T cell responses to AZD1222 COVID-19 vaccine. Study context: Pooled together were second doses at about 4 or about 12 weeks.

Germline assignment: CDR1 MNHGY and CDR2 SVAAGI. The CDR3 covers 15 residues. Trimming cost V 3 bases and J 0 bases; bases outside gene matches: 3. Profiled with immunoSEQ multiplex PCR; TCRdb holds only in-frame clones, not every one. The repertoire has 130,000 to 150,000 clones, roughly 88% of them found once; the top ten carry about 16%. Broader study findings: Sampling captured repertoires only after the peak T cell response. Nearly half of the spike-specific TCRs reportedly recognize variant regions that carry no mutations.

About this clone itself: Its matching antigen is unknown.

The clonotype originates from an adult in good health. This chain uses TRBV6-9 with TRBJ2-7, with 9 bases fitting TRBD1. Sequencing was performed on peripheral blood, taken on day 0 of AZD1222 vaccination. The DNA for the CDR3 is TGTGCCAGCAGTTACGGGACAGGGCTCTCCTACGAGCAGTACTTC. Its translation is CASSYGTGLSYEQYF.